The 16 T cell receptor beta chains listed next were all sequenced from one sample in a study of blood T cell repertoires in COVID-19. Sequencing used immunoSEQ multiplex PCR; TCRdb keeps in-frame clones, though not all of them. The table has a few hundred thousand clones, about nine tenths seen once; the top ten hold 1.5% to 2%. Sample: peripheral blood. All receptors derive from a young woman with COVID-19, enrolled during active disease.

To note about this clone: Within the sample, other DNA sequences also encode this same CDR3. CDR3 residues: CASSLRGDQPQHF. CDR3 DNA sequence: TGTGCCAGCAGTTTGCGGGGGGATCAGCCCCAGCATTTT. The chain links TRBV12-3 or TRBV12-4 to TRBJ1-5; D perhaps matches TRBD1 (5 bases). The CDR3 length is 13 residues. Trimming removed 3 bases at V and 5 bases at J, with 8 bases between.

Only one count was recorded for this clone. The gene calls are TRBV24-1 and TRBJ1-6; 8 nucleotides line up with TRBD1. Germline V gives CDR1 KGHDR, CDR2 SFDVKD. The V gene end was trimmed by 12 bases and the J gene end by 9 bases; junction bases not matched to a gene: 12. CDR3 length: 14 amino acids. DNA for the CDR3: TGTGCCGAAGGACCGGGACAGGATGTTTCACCCCTCCACTTT. Its translation is CAEGPGQDVSPLHF.

CDR3 sequence (DNA): TGTGCCAGCAGGGACCCGAGCAACGACTACTCCTACGAGCAGTACTTC. Translating gives CASRDPSNDYSYEQYF. This chain links TRBV2 with TRBJ2-7; D is possibly TRBD2 (5 bases). Per the germline V gene, CDR1 is SNHLY and CDR2 is FYNNEI. CDR3 length equals 16 residues. Trimming cost V 6 bases and J 0 bases, with 18 bases left between them.

The chain carries TRBV7-2 and TRBJ1-2; the D gene is possibly TRBD1 (5 bases). The CDR3 has 15 residues. Trimming removed 7 bases at V and 0 bases at J, with 15 bases between. The germline CDR1 and CDR2 sequences are SGHTA and FQGNSA. CDR3 amino acids: CASTRSVGANYGYTF. The CDR3 DNA sequence: TGTGCCAGCACCAGGTCTGTAGGGGCTAACTATGGCTACACCTTC.

Written as DNA, the CDR3 is TGTGCCTTTACTAGCGGGGTAGAGACCCAGTACTTC. Translating it yields CAFTSGVETQYF. The rearrangement joins TRBV30 to TRBJ2-5; 10 positions match TRBD2. This CDR3 is built from 12 residues. J was trimmed by 4 bases and V by 7 bases; bases with no gene match: 3. The germline CDR1 and CDR2 sequences are GTSNPN and SVGIG (reference sequence).

The chain combines TRBV7-2 with TRBJ1-6; D is possibly TRBD1 (5 bases). The germline V gene encodes CDR1 SGHTA and CDR2 FQGNSA. Trimming took 1 base from V and 5 from J, leaving 18 bases between them. The CDR3 runs 18 residues. CDR3 residues: CASSLEGRGGPHNSPLHF. The CDR3 DNA reads as TGTGCCAGCAGCTTAGAGGGTCGGGGGGGACCGCATAATTCACCCCTCCACTTT.

This clone occurred once. The V and J genes are TRBV4-1 and TRBJ2-7; 10 positions match TRBD1. In germline, CDR1 is MGHRA, CDR2 YSYEKL. The CDR3 sequence is 14 residues long. V gave up 5 bases and J gave up 3 bases; unmatched junction bases: 4. The CDR3 nucleotides read TGCGCCAGCAGCTTCCGGGACAGGGGCTACGAGCAGTACTTC. Translation: CASSFRDRGYEQYF.

The sample holds a few counts of this clone. The V gene is TRBV3-1 (or the pseudogene TRBV3-2), the J gene TRBJ2-3; 9 bases agree with TRBD1. V lost 2 bases, J lost 2 bases, and 8 bases stayed unmatched. This CDR3 region has 17 residues. Germline CDR1 is LGHDT and CDR2 is YNNKEL (reference sequence). The CDR3 DNA reads as TGTGCCAGCAGCCAACCGGACAGGGGCCCCCCCACAGATACGCAGTATTTT. Encoded protein: CASSQPDRGPPTDTQYF.

This rearrangement joins TRBV13 to TRBJ1-2; 7 nucleotides line up with TRBD1. V lost 0 bases, J lost 5 bases, and 9 bases stayed unmatched. CDR3 length: 16 amino acids. Germline V lookup: CDR1 PRHDT, CDR2 FYEKMQ (reference sequence). CDR3 coding DNA: TGTGCCAGCAGCTTAGGCGACAGGGACGAAGGGTATGGCTACACCTTC. Its translation is CASSLGDRDEGYGYTF.

The chain links TRBV18 to TRBJ1-6; 10 nucleotides agree with TRBD1. The CDR3 runs to 14 residues. Germline V gene lookup returns CDR1 KGHSH and CDR2 LQKENI. V lost 2 bases, J lost 10 bases, and 2 bases stayed unmatched. CDR3 in DNA: TGTGCCAGCTCACCAGGGGACAGGGGATCACCCCTCCACTTT. Protein sequence: CASSPGDRGSPLHF.

The V gene is TRBV19, the J gene TRBJ1-3, with a tentative D call TRBD1 (5 bases). This CDR3 region has 14 residues. Germline V lookup: CDR1 LNHDA, CDR2 SQIVND (reference sequence). V shed 6 bases and J shed 3 bases, with 12 bases lying between them. CDR3 region: CASRQGLYGNTIYF. DNA of the CDR3: TGTGCCAGTAGGCAGGGTTTATATGGAAACACCATATATTTT.

Turning to this clone: Sequence at one end of the junction differs from germline and may be a read error. The chain is built from TRBV7-9 and TRBJ2-5; 10 positions agree with TRBD2. Per germline, CDR1 SEHNR and CDR2 FQNEAQ (reference sequence). This CDR3 spans 13 amino acids. CDR3 in DNA: TGTGCCAGCAGCTTAGGCCTAGCGGGGGCCCATCACTTC. Encoded protein: CASSLGLAGAHHF.

This clone was picked up one time. V gene TRBV6-5 combines with J gene TRBJ2-2; D is perhaps TRBD1 (6 bases). With 4 bases removed from V and 2 bases from J, the gap between germline ends came to 11 bases. Germline V gene sequence: CDR1 MNHEY, CDR2 SVGAGI. The CDR3 spans 15 residues. The CDR3 DNA reads TGTGCCAGCAGTTTAGACAGGCTCAACACCGGGGAGCTGTTTTTT. Amino acid sequence: CASSLDRLNTGELFF.

This clone was counted only a few times. DNA of the CDR3: TGTGCCAGCACCGACTACCCGGCAGGGAGGATCTATGGCTACACCTTC. Residues: CASTDYPAGRIYGYTF. The genes are TRBV2 and TRBJ1-2, with a weak D call TRBD1 (5 bases). The CDR3 spans 16 residues. V was shortened by 7 bases and J by 4 bases, with 22 bases between the two germline ends. Per germline, CDR1 SNHLY and CDR2 FYNNEI.

The chain joins TRBV5-1 to TRBJ2-2; TRBD1 aligns across 8 bases. The CDR3 loop spans 16 amino acids. V dropped 0 bases and J dropped 1; count of bases not matched to a gene: 2. The germline gives CDR1 SGHRS, CDR2 YFSETQ. The CDR3 region is CASSLAGTGNTGELFF. The CDR3 nucleotides are TGCGCCAGCAGCTTGGCTGGGACAGGGAACACCGGGGAGCTGTTTTTT. Full variable domain (outside the CDR3, taken from reference TRBV5-1 and TRBJ2-2): KAGVTQTPRYLIKTRGQQVTLSCSPISGHRSVSWYQQTPGQGLQFLFEYFSETQRNKGNFPGRFSGRQFSNSRSEMNVSTLELGDSALYLCASSLAGTGNTGELFFGEGSRLTVL.

This clone occurred once. This chain joins TRBV2 and TRBJ1-6, with D maybe TRBD1 (6 bases). Trimming pared 2 bases from V and 5 bases from J, leaving 10 bases between. Germline assignment: CDR1 SNHLY and CDR2 FYNNEI. The CDR3 totals 15 residues. CDR3 in amino acids: CASSERQENNSPLHF. The CDR3 DNA is TGTGCCAGCAGTGAACGACAGGAGAATAATTCACCCCTCCACTTT.